This TCR beta chain is from a study of blood T cell repertoires in COVID-19. In the authors' methods: Amplification with reference gene primers provided the estimates of nucleated cell counts. Here immunoSEQ multiplex PCR was the method, and the copy in TCRdb shows in-frame clones only, minus some. From that table come the V and J calls and clone size; the DNA was used to work out D and trimming. This sample has about 190,000 clones, with roughly 80% found just once. Input material: peripheral blood. The clonotype originates from a man aged 45-65 years who had recovered from COVID-19.

The CDR3 sequence: CASMDPGTSGNNEQFF. The CDR3 coding sequence is TGCGCCAGCATGGACCCTGGGACTAGCGGGAACAATGAGCAGTTCTTC. This chain joins TRBV5-1 and TRBJ2-1, with 13 nucleotides matching TRBD2. The CDR3 spans 16 residues. Per germline, CDR1 SGHRS and CDR2 YFSETQ. The V gene end was trimmed by 6 bases and the J gene end by 5 bases; junction bases not matched to a gene: 8.